This TCR beta chain was sequenced in a study of shared clonotypes between healthy human individuals. Study in general: Aged 18 to 49, the donors were two women and a few men. Whole-study findings and limits: In having few donors, the study represented limited genetic and exposure-history diversity.

CDR1 SGHRS and CDR2 YFSETQ come from the germline V gene. Trimming cost V 1 base and J 5 bases; bases outside gene matches: 10. The CDR3 extends over 16 amino acids. Remarks on this clone: Its antigen remains unknown.

Data came from immunoSEQ multiplex PCR; TCRdb stores just in-frame clones and leaves some out. This table has 2 million to 2.5 million clones, approximately 90% appearing once. Input material: naive CD4+ T cells from PBMCs. Subset: CD45RA+ positively selected. The receptor's source is a man aged 18 to 29 in good health. Some clones in this sample may be carry-over from other donors' samples. The V gene is TRBV5-1, the J gene TRBJ1-2; 8 bases fit TRBD1. The CDR3 coding sequence is TGCGCCAGCAGCTTGTCGACAGGGGAGGGTTGGTATGGCTACACCTTC. The encoded protein is CASSLSTGEGWYGYTF.